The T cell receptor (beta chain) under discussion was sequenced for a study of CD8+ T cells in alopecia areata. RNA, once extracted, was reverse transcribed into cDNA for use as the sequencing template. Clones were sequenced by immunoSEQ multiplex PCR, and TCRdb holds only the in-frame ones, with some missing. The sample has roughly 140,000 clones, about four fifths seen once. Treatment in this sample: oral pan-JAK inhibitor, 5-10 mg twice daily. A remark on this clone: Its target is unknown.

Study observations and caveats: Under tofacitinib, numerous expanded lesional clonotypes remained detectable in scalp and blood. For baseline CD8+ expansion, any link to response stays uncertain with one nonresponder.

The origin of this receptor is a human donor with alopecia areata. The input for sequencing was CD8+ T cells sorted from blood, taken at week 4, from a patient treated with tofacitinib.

This chain's CDR3 is CASRGKETQYF. As DNA, the CDR3 is TGTGCCAGTAGGGGCAAAGAGACCCAGTACTTC. The genes are TRBV19 and TRBJ2-5; the D is unclear. The germline V and J ends were trimmed by 6 bases and 3 bases, with 5 bases remaining between them. The germline V gene has CDR1 LNHDA and CDR2 SQIVND (reference sequence). The CDR3 runs to 11 residues. The full variable domain, in which reference TRBV19 and TRBJ2-5 provide the parts outside the CDR3, is DGGITQSPKYLFRKEGQNVTLSCEQNLNHDAMYWYRQDPGQGLRLIYYSQIVNDFQKGDIAEGYSVSREKKESFPLTVTSAQKNPTAFYLCASRGKETQYFGPGTRLLVL.